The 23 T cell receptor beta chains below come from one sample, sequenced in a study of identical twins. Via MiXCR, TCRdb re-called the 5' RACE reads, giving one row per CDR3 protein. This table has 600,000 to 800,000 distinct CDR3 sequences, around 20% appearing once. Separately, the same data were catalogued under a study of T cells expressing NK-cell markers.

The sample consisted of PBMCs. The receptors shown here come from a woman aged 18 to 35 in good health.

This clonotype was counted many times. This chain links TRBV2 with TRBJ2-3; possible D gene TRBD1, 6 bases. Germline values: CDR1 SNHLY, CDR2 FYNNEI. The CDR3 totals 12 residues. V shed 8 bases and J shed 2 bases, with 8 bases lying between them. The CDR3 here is CASGQITDTQYF. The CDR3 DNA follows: TGTGCCAGCGGACAGATCACAGATACGCAGTATTTT.

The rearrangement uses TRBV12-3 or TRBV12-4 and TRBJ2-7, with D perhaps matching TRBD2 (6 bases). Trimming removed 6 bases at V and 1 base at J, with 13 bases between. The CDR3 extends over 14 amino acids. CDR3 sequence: CASSPHRGSYEQYF. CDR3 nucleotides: TGTGCCAGCAGCCCTCATCGGGGGTCCTACGAGCAGTACTTC.

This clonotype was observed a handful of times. CDR3 protein: CSVVDLREGPTDTQYF. CDR3 DNA: TGCAGCGTTGTCGACCTCCGAGAGGGCCCCACAGATACGCAGTATTTT. V is TRBV29-1 and J is TRBJ2-3; D is possibly TRBD2 (5 bases). V lost 4 bases to trimming and J lost 2 bases, with 19 bases between them. This CDR3 contains 16 residues. Germline-derived CDR1 and CDR2 are SQVTM and ANQGSEA.

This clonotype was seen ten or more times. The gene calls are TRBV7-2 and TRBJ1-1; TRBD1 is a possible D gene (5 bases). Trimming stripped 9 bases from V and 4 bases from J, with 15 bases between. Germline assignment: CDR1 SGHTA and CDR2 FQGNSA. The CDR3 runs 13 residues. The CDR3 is CASIYGGSTEAFF. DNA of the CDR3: TGTGCCAGTATCTACGGGGGGAGCACTGAAGCTTTCTTT.

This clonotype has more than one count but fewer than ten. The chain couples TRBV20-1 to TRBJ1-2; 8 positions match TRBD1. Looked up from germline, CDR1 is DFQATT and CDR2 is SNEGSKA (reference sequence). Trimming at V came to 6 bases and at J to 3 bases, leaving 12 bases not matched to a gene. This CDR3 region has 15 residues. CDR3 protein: CSAYRTGYKDYGYTF. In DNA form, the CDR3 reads TGCAGTGCCTACAGGACAGGGTATAAGGACTATGGCTACACCTTC.

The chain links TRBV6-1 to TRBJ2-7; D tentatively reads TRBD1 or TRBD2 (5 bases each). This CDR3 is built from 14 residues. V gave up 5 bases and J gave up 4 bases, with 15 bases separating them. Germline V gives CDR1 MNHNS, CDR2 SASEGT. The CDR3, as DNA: TGTGCCAGCAGTCGTCAGGGACGTAAATACGAGCAGTACTTC. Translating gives CASSRQGRKYEQYF.

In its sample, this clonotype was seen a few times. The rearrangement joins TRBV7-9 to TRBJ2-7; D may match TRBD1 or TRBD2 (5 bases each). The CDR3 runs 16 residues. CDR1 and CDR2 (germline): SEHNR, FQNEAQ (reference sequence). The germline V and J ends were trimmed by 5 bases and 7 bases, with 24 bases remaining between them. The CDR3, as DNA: TGTGCCAGCAGCGCCTATTCCGGGACCTCCGTGGGTGAGCAGTACTTC. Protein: CASSAYSGTSVGEQYF.

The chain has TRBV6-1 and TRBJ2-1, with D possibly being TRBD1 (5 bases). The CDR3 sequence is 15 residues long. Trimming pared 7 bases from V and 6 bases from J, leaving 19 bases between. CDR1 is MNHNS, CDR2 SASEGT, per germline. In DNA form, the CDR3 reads TGTGCCAGCAAGGTAATCGGACAAACTTTCAATGAGCAGTTCTTC. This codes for CASKVIGQTFNEQFF.

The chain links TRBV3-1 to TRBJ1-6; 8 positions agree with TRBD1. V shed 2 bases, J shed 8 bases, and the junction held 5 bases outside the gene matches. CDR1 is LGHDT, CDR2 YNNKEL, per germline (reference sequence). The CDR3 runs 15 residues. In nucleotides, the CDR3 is TGTGCCAGCAGCCAATCGGGACAGGCGGATTCACCCCTCCACTTT. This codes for CASSQSGQADSPLHF.

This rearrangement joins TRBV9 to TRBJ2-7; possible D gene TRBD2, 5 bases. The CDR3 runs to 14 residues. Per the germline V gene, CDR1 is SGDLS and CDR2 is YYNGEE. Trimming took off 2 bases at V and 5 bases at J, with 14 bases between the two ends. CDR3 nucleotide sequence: TGTGCCAGCAGCGTGGACTCCACGACTCACGAGCAGTACTTC. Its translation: CASSVDSTTHEQYF.

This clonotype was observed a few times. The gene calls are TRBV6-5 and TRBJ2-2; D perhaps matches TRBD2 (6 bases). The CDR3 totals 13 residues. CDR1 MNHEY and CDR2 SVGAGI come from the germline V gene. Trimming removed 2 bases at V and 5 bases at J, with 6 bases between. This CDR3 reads CASSYAGTGELFF. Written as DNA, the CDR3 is TGTGCCAGCAGTTACGCGGGGACCGGGGAGCTGTTTTTT.

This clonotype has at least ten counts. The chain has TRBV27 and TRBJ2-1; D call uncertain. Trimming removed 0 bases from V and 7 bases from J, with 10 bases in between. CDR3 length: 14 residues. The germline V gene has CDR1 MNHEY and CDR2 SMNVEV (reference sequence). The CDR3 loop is CASSLSGIGNEQFF. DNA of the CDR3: TGTGCCAGCAGTTTATCGGGGATCGGGAATGAGCAGTTCTTC.

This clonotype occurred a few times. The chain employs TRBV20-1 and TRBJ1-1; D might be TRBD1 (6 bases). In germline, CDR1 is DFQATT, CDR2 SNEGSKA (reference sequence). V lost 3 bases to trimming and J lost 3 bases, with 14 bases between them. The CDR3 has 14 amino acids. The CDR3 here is CSASPTGLYTEAFF. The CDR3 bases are TGCAGTGCTAGTCCCACAGGGCTGTACACTGAAGCTTTCTTT.

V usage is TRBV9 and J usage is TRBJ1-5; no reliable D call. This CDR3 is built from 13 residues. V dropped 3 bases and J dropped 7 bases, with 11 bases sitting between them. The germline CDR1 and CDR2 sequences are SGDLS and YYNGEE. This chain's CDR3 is CASSATSGQPQHF. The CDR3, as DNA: TGTGCCAGCAGCGCTACTAGTGGGCAGCCCCAGCATTTT.

In DNA, the CDR3 is TGTGCGACCTCTCCGGGCTACGAGCAGTACTTC. Its translation: CATSPGYEQYF. This chain connects TRBV19 to TRBJ2-7; D not resolved. CDR1 LNHDA and CDR2 SQIVND come from the germline V gene (reference sequence). This CDR3 region has 11 residues. The variable domain in full, completed from reference TRBV19 and TRBJ2-7, reads DGGITQSPKYLFRKEGQNVTLSCEQNLNHDAMYWYRQDPGQGLRLIYYSQIVNDFQKGDIAEGYSVSREKKESFPLTVTSAQKNPTAFYLCATSPGYEQYFGPGTRLTVT.

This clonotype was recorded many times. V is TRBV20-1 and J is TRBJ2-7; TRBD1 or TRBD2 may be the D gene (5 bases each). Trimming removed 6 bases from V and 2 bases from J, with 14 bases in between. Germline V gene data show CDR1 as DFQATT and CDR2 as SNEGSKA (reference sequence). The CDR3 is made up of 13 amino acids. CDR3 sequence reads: CSARDQSAYEQYF. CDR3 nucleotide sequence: TGCAGTGCGAGGGACCAATCCGCCTACGAGCAGTACTTC.

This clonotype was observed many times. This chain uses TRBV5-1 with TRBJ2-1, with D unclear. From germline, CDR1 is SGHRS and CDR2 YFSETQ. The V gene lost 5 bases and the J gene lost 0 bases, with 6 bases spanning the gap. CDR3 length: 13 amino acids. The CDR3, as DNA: TGCGCCAGCAGTATGAGCTCCTACAATGAGCAGTTCTTC. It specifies CASSMSSYNEQFF.

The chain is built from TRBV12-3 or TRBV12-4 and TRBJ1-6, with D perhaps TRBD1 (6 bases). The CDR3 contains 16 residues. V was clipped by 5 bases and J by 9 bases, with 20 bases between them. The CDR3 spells CASSPQGAGAGSPLHF. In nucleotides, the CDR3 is TGTGCCAGCAGTCCCCAAGGGGCGGGGGCTGGTTCACCCCTCCACTTT.

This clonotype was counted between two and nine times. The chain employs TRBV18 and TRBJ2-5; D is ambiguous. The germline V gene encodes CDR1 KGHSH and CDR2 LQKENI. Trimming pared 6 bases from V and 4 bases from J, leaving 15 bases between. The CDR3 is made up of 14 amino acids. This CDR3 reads CASSPGARRETQYF. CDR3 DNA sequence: TGTGCCAGCTCCCCCGGCGCTAGGAGAGAGACCCAGTACTTC.

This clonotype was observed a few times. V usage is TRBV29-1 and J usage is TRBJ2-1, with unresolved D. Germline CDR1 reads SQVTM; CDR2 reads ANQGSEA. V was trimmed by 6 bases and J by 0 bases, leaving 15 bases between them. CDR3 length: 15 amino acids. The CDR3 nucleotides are TGCAGCGTCGATGTGGTAGCCCGCTCCTACAATGAGCAGTTCTTC. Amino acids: CSVDVVARSYNEQFF.

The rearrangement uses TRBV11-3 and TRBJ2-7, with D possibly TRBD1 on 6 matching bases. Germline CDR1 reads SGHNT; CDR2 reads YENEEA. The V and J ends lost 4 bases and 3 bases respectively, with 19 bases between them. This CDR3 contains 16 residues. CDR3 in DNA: TGTGCCAGCAGCTCGCCACAGGGATATGAGAGCTACGAGCAGTACTTC. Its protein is CASSSPQGYESYEQYF.

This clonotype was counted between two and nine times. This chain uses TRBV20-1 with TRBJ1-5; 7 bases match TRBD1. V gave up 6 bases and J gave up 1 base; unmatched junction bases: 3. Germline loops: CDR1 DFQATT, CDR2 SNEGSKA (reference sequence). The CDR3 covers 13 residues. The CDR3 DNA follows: TGCAGTGCCTCGGGACAGAGCAATCAGCCCCAGCATTTT. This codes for CSASGQSNQPQHF.

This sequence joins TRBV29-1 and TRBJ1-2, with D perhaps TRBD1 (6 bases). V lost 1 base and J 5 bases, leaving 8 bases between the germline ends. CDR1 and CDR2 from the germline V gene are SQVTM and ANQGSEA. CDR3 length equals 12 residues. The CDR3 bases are TGCAGCGTTGAAGGCAGGGGATATGGCTACACCTTC. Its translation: CSVEGRGYGYTF.